Below, one T cell receptor beta chain is given with its context. The antigen is not known. These data are taken from a study of response to subunit inactivated influenza vaccine. Findings of the study overall: Each seasonal flu vaccination may recruit only limited new T cells, authors suggested.

TCRdb reprocessed the RT-PCR reads with MiXCR, giving one entry per CDR3 protein. This table holds about 800,000 distinct CDR3 sequences, about 20% found once. V was pared by 0 bases and J by 5 bases, with 16 bases between. Germline CDR1 SEHNR, CDR2 FQNEAQ (reference sequence). This CDR3 spans 16 amino acids. The genes are TRBV7-9 and TRBJ2-5, with D unclear. Sequenced material: PBMCs from blood, taken 5 to 6 days after vaccination. The TCR was taken from a man aged 50-60 years who received an inactivated influenza vaccine. CDR3 in amino acids: CASSLAPLAVGETQYF. In nucleotides, the CDR3 is TGTGCCAGCAGCTTAGCTCCCCTTGCGGTTGGGGAGACCCAGTACTTC.